This TCR beta chain was sequenced during a study of blood T cell repertoires in COVID-19. Overall study context: Spain, Italy and the United States supplied samples that represented acute and convalescent COVID-19. The cDNA or gDNA used as material had been derived from T cells, B-cell-depleted T cells, or PBMCs.

CDR1 and CDR2 from the germline V gene are SGHRS and YFSETQ. The CDR3 spans 16 residues. The germline V and J ends were trimmed by 3 bases and 5 bases, with 20 bases remaining between them. Here immunoSEQ multiplex PCR was the method, and the copy in TCRdb shows in-frame clones only, minus some. This sample has some 190,000 clones; roughly 80% occur once, and the top ten carry 9.5% to 15%. Sequencing was done on a sample of peripheral blood. The TCR originated in a woman aged 45 to 65 with acute or convalescent COVID-19. The chain recombines TRBV5-1 with TRBJ1-1, with D perhaps TRBD1 (6 bases). The CDR3 nucleotides read TGCGCCAGCAGCTCACAGACAGGTTGGGTGGGGACTGAAGCTTTCTTT. Its protein is CASSSQTGWVGTEAFF.